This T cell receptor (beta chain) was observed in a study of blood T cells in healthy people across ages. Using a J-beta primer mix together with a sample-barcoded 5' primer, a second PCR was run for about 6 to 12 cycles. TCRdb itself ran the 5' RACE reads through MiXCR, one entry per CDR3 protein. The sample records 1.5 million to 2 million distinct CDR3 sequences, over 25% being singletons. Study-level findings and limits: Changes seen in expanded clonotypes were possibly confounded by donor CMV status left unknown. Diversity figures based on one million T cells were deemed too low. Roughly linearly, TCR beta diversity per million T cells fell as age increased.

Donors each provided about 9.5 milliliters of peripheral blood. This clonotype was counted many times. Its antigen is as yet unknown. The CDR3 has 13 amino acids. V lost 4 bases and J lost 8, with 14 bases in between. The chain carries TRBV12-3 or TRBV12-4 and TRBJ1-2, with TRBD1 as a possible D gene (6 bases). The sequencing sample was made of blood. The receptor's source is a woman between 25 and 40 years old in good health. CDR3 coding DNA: TGTGCCAGCAGTTCCCTACAGGGTCGGGGCTACACCTTC. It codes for CASSSLQGRGYTF.